A selection of T cell receptor beta chains follows, all from one sample in a study of OX40 agonist ivuxolimab in advanced cancers. Clones were sequenced by immunoSEQ multiplex PCR, and TCRdb holds only the in-frame ones, with some missing. Altogether roughly 70,000 clones are present, more than 70% being singletons, with the ten largest covering approximately 2.1%. The input for sequencing was CD4+ or CD8+ T cells sorted from blood, taken in a trial of the OX40 agonist ivuxolimab. The receptors originated from an adult with an advanced solid tumor such as melanoma, head and neck, liver or kidney cancer. Both conserved end residues are part of each CDR3. The D gene is left open where the match is weak. Size is stated for part of the rows, as once, few or many counts, or as a class when the clone is expanded.

D gene,clone size,J gene,V gene,CDR3 DNA,CDR3 protein
NA,NA,TRBJ2-3,TRBV2,TGTGCCAGCAGTAGTTTGACAGATACGCAGTATTTT,CASSSLTDTQYF
NA,once,TRBJ1-2,TRBV7-3,TGTGCCAGCAGCCGCGGGAGGGGGATTAACTATGGCTACACCTTC,CASSRGRGINYGYTF
NA,NA,TRBJ1-1,TRBV19,TGTGCCAGTAGTGATGGATCAGGGGCGAGGGCGTTAATGAACACTGAAGCTTTCTTT,CASSDGSGARALMNTEAFF
NA,NA,TRBJ2-1,TRBV6-5,TGTGCCAGCAGTACTGGAGACGGGAGAGAGGTCCTGTTCTTC,CASSTGDGREVLFF
NA,NA,TRBJ2-3,TRBV4-2,TGTGCCAGCAGTCACGTGACGGGGTGGGGCACAGATACGCAGTATTTT,CASSHVTGWGTDTQYF
NA,NA,TRBJ2-1,TRBV2,TGTGCCAGCAGTGAAAGAGGTCCTAATGAGCAGTTCTTC,CASSERGPNEQFF
NA,NA,TRBJ1-1,TRBV6-5,TGTGCCAGCAGTTACGGGGGCTGGAACACTGAAGCTTTCTTT,CASSYGGWNTEAFF
NA,NA,TRBJ2-5,TRBV10-3,TGTGCCATCAGTGAGTCACCGGGGTCCCCGCAAGAGACCCAGTACTTC,CAISESPGSPQETQYF
TRBD1,few,TRBJ1-2,TRBV7-2,TGTGCCAGCAGCTCAGGGGGACAGGGGCCGGGATACACCTTC,CASSSGGQGPGYTF
NA,NA,TRBJ2-7,TRBV2,TGTGCCAGCAGACCCTTAGATGGCGAGCAGTACTTC,CASRPLDGEQYF
NA,few,TRBJ2-7,TRBV7-3,TGTGCCAGCAGCCTGAGGGGGTCGGGACCCTACGAGCAGTACTTC,CASSLRGSGPYEQYF
NA,NA,TRBJ2-1,TRBV6-5,TGTGCCAGCAGTAGGGACATCTCTAATGAGCAGTTCTTC,CASSRDISNEQFF
NA,once,TRBJ2-4,TRBV6-1,TGTGCCAGCAGTGAGGGCCAGCGGAACATTCAGTACTTC,CASSEGQRNIQYF
TRBD1,NA,TRBJ1-5,TRBV28,TGTGCCAGCAGTGCACAGGGGCGAGGCAATCAGCCCCAGCATTTT,CASSAQGRGNQPQHF
NA,NA,TRBJ2-5,TRBV5-1,TGCGCCAGCAGCTTGGCGAACGGGAGACAAGAGACCCAGTACTTC,CASSLANGRQETQYF
TRBD1,once,TRBJ2-1,TRBV5-6,TGTGCCAGCAGCTCGACGACAGGGCCGACTGAAATTTCCTACAATGAGCAGTTCTTC,CASSSTTGPTEISYNEQFF
TRBD1,NA,TRBJ1-2,TRBV2,TGTGCCAGCAGGGGACAGGGTTTGGGGGGGTTTGGCTACACCTTC,CASRGQGLGGFGYTF
TRBD2,NA,TRBJ2-1,TRBV6-1,TGTGCCAGCACCAGACTAGCGGGAGCGGACAATGAGCAGTTCTTC,CASTRLAGADNEQFF
NA,NA,TRBJ2-1,TRBV7-9,TGTGCCAGCACCGGGCTGTTGAGTTCCAATGAGCAGTTCTTC,CASTGLLSSNEQFF
NA,NA,TRBJ2-3,TRBV7-2,TGTGCCAGCAGCTTAGGGGCCATGACAGATACGCAGTATTTT,CASSLGAMTDTQYF
TRBD2,NA,TRBJ2-1,TRBV15,TGTGCCACCAGCAGAGTAGCGGGAGGGCCCTACAATGAGCAGTTCTTC,CATSRVAGGPYNEQFF
NA,NA,TRBJ1-1,TRBV18,TGTGCCAGCTCACCGGGAACAGGGCGTTCCGGTGAAGCTTTCTTT,CASSPGTGRSGEAFF
NA,NA,TRBJ2-1,TRBV6-4,TGTGCCAGCAGTGACCGAGGGGGGTACAATGAGCAGTTCTTC,CASSDRGGYNEQFF
NA,NA,TRBJ1-1,TRBV30,TGTGCCTGGAGCCTGGAGGGTGACTCGAACACTGAAGCTTTCTTT,CAWSLEGDSNTEAFF
NA,NA,TRBJ1-2,TRBV2,TGTGCCAGCAAGCTCTTAGCGGAATTAGGCTATGGCTACACCTTC,CASKLLAELGYGYTF
NA,NA,TRBJ2-5,TRBV25-1,TGTGCCAGCAGTGAAGTCCCAAGGGATAGGTGGAGAGAGACCCAGTACTTC,CASSEVPRDRWRETQYF
NA,NA,TRBJ1-2,TRBV7-8,TGTGCCAGCAGCTTAGGCGGGGCAGACTATGGCTACACCTTC,CASSLGGADYGYTF
TRBD1,few,TRBJ1-1,TRBV7-9,TGTGCCAGCAGCTTTGCAGGGGGGCCTGAAGCTTTCTTT,CASSFAGGPEAFF
TRBD2,NA,TRBJ2-2,TRBV19,TGTGCCAGTAGTATTGGGGGGGTCAAGGCCGGGGAGCTGTTTTTT,CASSIGGVKAGELFF
TRBD2,NA,TRBJ2-5,TRBV5-1,TGCGCCAGCAGCCCTGGGGGGGTCCAAGAGACCCAGTACTTC,CASSPGGVQETQYF
TRBD2,NA,TRBJ2-7,TRBV13,TGTGCCAGCAGCCCGGCGGGGGGCAGGGGACCCTACGAGCAGTACTTC,CASSPAGGRGPYEQYF
NA,NA,TRBJ1-1,TRBV10-1,TGCGCCAGCAGTGAGTCGGAGGACACTGAAGCTTTCTTT,CASSESEDTEAFF
TRBD1,NA,TRBJ1-6,TRBV5-1,TGCGCCAGCAGCTCAGGGGGCTCCTATAATTCACCCCTCCACTTT,CASSSGGSYNSPLHF
NA,NA,TRBJ2-1,TRBV28,TGTGCCAGCAGCAGGACAGACCGAGAAGGTGAGCAGTTCTTC,CASSRTDREGEQFF
TRBD1,few,TRBJ2-2,TRBV7-2,TGTGCCAGCAGAGGACAGGGGCTGAACACCGGGGAGCTGTTTTTT,CASRGQGLNTGELFF
NA,NA,TRBJ1-1,TRBV10-3,TGTGCCATCAGTGAGTCAGGGGGGGGCCGGGCTTTCTTT,CAISESGGGRAFF
TRBD1,NA,TRBJ1-5,TRBV5-1,TGCGCCAGCAGCTTTGGAGGGACAGATTTCGAGCCCCAGCATTTT,CASSFGGTDFEPQHF
NA,NA,TRBJ2-7,TRBV29-1,TGCAGCGTTGGGGCCGGTTCGCACGAGCAGTACTTC,CSVGAGSHEQYF
NA,NA,TRBJ1-6,TRBV19,TGTGCCAGTAGTAGAGGGGAAACGTATTCACCCCTCCACTTT,CASSRGETYSPLHF
NA,NA,TRBJ1-5,TRBV18,TGTGCCAGCTCTACGCAAAATCAGCCCCAGCATTTT,CASSTQNQPQHF
NA,NA,TRBJ2-5,TRBV27,TGTGCCAGCAGTTCCAACAGCCAAAGGACCCAGTACTTC,CASSSNSQRTQYF
TRBD1,NA,TRBJ2-1,TRBV29-1,TGCAGCGTTGACGGGGACAGGCCTAAGCAGTTCTTC,CSVDGDRPKQFF
NA,NA,TRBJ2-5,TRBV6-4,TGTGCCAGCAGTGCCGAGATGGGGAACCGGGAGACCCAGTACTTC,CASSAEMGNRETQYF
NA,NA,TRBJ1-2,TRBV5-6,TGTGCCAGCAGCTTGGGGTTTGGCTACACCTTC,CASSLGFGYTF
NA,once,TRBJ1-3,TRBV4-3,TGCGCCAGCAGCCAAGCAGGCAGGGCCATCCCGAACACCATATATTTT,CASSQAGRAIPNTIYF
NA,NA,TRBJ1-1,TRBV4-1,TGCGCCAGCAGCCTAACCGGGGCAGTCAGCTCTGAAGCTTTCTTT,CASSLTGAVSSEAFF
NA,NA,TRBJ1-4,TRBV2,TGTGCCAGCAGTGATGTGATGGCTGCAACTAATGAAAAACTGTTTTTT,CASSDVMAATNEKLFF
NA,NA,TRBJ2-3,TRBV28,TGTGCCAGCAGTTTATTTGGGTTATTCACAGATACGCAGTATTTT,CASSLFGLFTDTQYF
NA,many,TRBJ2-7,TRBV30,TGTGCCTGGAGCCTAGGGTCTTCCGAGCAGTACTTC,CAWSLGSSEQYF
TRBD2,NA,TRBJ2-5,TRBV7-9,TGTGCCAGCAGGGGGACTAGTGGAGAGACCCAGTACTTC,CASRGTSGETQYF
NA,NA,TRBJ1-2,TRBV4-2,TGTGCCAGCAGCCAAGAGAGCGGGGGTCACTATGGCTACACCTTC,CASSQESGGHYGYTF
TRBD1,NA,TRBJ1-5,TRBV19,TGTGCCAGCAGACCTCCGGGACAGGGTTATCAGCCCCAGCATTTT,CASRPPGQGYQPQHF
NA,NA,TRBJ1-2,TRBV28,TGTGCCAGCATACCTTATGACAGGCGTTGGGGCTACACCTTC,CASIPYDRRWGYTF
NA,NA,TRBJ1-3,TRBV5-1,TGCGCCAGCAGCTTGGAAGACAGCCGAAGAAACACCATATATTTT,CASSLEDSRRNTIYF
TRBD1,NA,TRBJ2-2,TRBV27,TGTGCCACTAAACAGGGGGCGAACACCGGGGAGCTGTTTTTT,CATKQGANTGELFF
NA,few,TRBJ1-2,TRBV6-5,TGTGCCAGCAGTTTACAGGCTAACTATGGCTACACCTTC,CASSLQANYGYTF
NA,NA,TRBJ2-7,TRBV5-1,TGCGCCAGTCGGACCCTCTCGGGATCCTACGAGCAGTACTTC,CASRTLSGSYEQYF
NA,NA,TRBJ2-2,TRBV28,TGTGCCATCTCGAGGCAGGTGAACACCGGGGAGCTGTTTTTT,CAISRQVNTGELFF
NA,few,TRBJ1-1,TRBV7-2,TGTGCCAGCAGCCATCAGACGGCACGGAACACTGAAGCTTTCTTT,CASSHQTARNTEAFF
NA,NA,TRBJ2-1,TRBV11-3,TGTGCCAGCAGCTTAGCTAGCTCCGGCGTCAATGAGCAGTTCTTC,CASSLASSGVNEQFF